The text below deals with one T cell receptor (beta chain). The antigen it binds to is not known. Qualities for individual bases were not recorded, and no much larger clone is one base off. Samples from volunteer blood donors who had recovered from COVID-19 were contributed by a second Seattle source. Collaborating institutions collected whole blood in K2EDTA tubes following their own protocols. For TCRbeta analysis, collaborators shipped samples in one of three forms: frozen whole blood, isolated PBMCs, or DNA extracted from either of those sample types. These data are taken from a study of blood T cell repertoires in COVID-19 (dated by TCRdb to the early 2020s). Concerning the study at large: Collaborator samples came from the United States, Italy and Spain and covered acute and convalescent phases of COVID-19. The prospective study material was composed of cDNA or gDNA derived from T cells, B-cell-depleted T cells, or PBMCs. The dataset comprised deeply sampled blood TCRbeta repertoires from subjects exposed to, actively infected with, or recovered from COVID-19. The repertoires were released in a freely available public database intended as a resource for research on the immune response to SARS-CoV-2. Samples came from the ongoing ImmuneRACE study (first 160 participants) plus 1,254 subjects from 6 global collaborators. The sample metadata nearly always contained a de-identified subject ID, COVID-19 status, age in years and sex. Where HLA class I and class II types were available, the types were taken from metadata supplied by the sample provider, not from assay-based typing.

Summary of the overall study and its limitations: How much clinical and demographic metadata was included differed by source and by participant, and the metadata was provided uncurated.

Per the germline V gene (reference sequence), LNHDA is the CDR1 and SQIVND is the CDR2. The CDR3 contains 13 residues, cysteine and phenylalanine counted. The CDR3 DNA has 39 bases and is translated from base 1. V is cut by 5 bases and J by 4 bases, and the space between the germline ends is 8 bases. The immunoSEQ Assay, a bias-controlled multiplex PCR, was used to amplify TCRbeta CDR3 regions from genomic DNA. The original pipeline was this. The number of nucleated cells in each sample was estimated from the amplification of reference gene primers within the assay. To quantify the absolute abundance of each unique TCRbeta CDR3 rearrangement, sequence reads were collapsed and filtered. For each sample, productive Simpson clonality was calculated by taking the square root of Simpson's diversity index across productive rearrangements. TCRdb retrieved this table from immuneACCESS and kept in-frame rearrangements only. Not all clones are present; in checked studies, unresolved V genes account for under half, and no reason is known for the remainder. V and J calls and clone size are copied from that table; D and trimming were computed from the DNA. For this sample there are about 200,000 clones; roughly four fifths appear just once. Jointly, the top ten make up approximately 13% of the sample.

The TCR sequence derives from a man over 45 who had recovered from COVID-19. The sequencing input was peripheral blood. The chain was built from TRBV19 and TRBJ2-2; the D gene is perhaps TRBD2, on 6 matching bases. The DNA is as follows: TGTGCCAGTAGTCTTAGCGGCACCGGGGAGCTGTTTTTT. This codes for CASSLSGTGELFF.